This T cell receptor beta chain was captured in a study of CD8+ T cells in alopecia areata. In each case, RNA was isolated and then reverse transcribed into cDNA as the sequencing template. Profiled with immunoSEQ multiplex PCR; TCRdb holds only in-frame clones, not every one. The table lists 250,000 to 300,000 clones, 55% to 70% of them singletons, with under 2% in the top ten. Treatment defined: oral pan-JAK inhibitor, 5-10 mg twice daily. The CDR3 spans 16 residues. The germline CDR1 and CDR2 sequences are SGDLS and YYNGEE. After removal of 4 bases from V and 3 bases from J, the junction contained 10 bases not matched to a gene.

The sequencing used CD4+ T cells sorted from blood, collected at week 24, from a patient treated with tofacitinib. This TCR came from a human donor with alopecia areata. This chain uses TRBV9 with TRBJ1-1, with 9 nucleotides matching TRBD1. Written as DNA, the CDR3 is TGTGCCAGCAGCTCTGGGACAGGGAGAGGGCACACTGAAGCTTTCTTT. Translating gives CASSSGTGRGHTEAFF.